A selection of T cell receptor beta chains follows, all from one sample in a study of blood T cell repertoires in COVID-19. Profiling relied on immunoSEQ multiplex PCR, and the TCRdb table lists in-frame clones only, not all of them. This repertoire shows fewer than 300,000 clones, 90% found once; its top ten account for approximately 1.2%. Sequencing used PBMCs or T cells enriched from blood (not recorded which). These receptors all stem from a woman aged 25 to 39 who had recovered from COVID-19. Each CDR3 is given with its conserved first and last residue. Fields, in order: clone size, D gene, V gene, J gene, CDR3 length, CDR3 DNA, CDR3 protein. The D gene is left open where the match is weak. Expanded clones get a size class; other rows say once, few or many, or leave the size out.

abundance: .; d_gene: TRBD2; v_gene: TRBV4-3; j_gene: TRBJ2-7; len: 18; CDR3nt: TGCGCCAGCAGCCAAGAGGGGGGGAAACTAGCGGGAGAGAACGAGCAGTACTTC; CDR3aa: CASSQEGGKLAGENEQYF
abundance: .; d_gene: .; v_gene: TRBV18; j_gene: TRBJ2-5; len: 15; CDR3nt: TGTGCCAGCTCACCACCGAGGGCTCAACAAGAGACCCAGTACTTC; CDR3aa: CASSPPRAQQETQYF
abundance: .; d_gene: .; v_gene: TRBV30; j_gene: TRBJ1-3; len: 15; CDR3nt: TGTGCCTGGAGTGTTTCAGGGCGCTGGGGAAACACCATATATTTT; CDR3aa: CAWSVSGRWGNTIYF
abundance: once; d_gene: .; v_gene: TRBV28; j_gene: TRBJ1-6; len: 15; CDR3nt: TGTGCCAGCAGTCCCCAGGGATCCTATAATTCACCCCTCCACTTT; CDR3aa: CASSPQGSYNSPLHF
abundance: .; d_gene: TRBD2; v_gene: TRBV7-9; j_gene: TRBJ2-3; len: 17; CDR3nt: TGTGCCAGCAGCCTTTGGGCGACTAGCGCAGACACAGATACGCAGTATTTT; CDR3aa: CASSLWATSADTDTQYF
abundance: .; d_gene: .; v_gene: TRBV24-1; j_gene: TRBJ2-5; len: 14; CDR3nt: TGTGCCACCAGTGAGGGCACCCCACAGGAGACCCAGTACTTC; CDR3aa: CATSEGTPQETQYF
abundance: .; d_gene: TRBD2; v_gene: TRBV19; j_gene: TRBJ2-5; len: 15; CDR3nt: TGTGCCAGTAGACAAGCGGGAGATCGGGGGGAGACCCAGTACTTC; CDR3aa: CASRQAGDRGETQYF
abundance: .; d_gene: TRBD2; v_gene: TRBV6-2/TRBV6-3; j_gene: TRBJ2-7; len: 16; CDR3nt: TGTGCCAGCAGTACCGGACTAGCGGGAGTGTCCTACGAGCAGTACTTC; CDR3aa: CASSTGLAGVSYEQYF
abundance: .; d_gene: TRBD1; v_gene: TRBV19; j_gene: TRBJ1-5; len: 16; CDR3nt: TGTGCCAGTAGTATCGCGGGGACAGTTAGCAATCAGCCCCAGCATTTT; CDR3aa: CASSIAGTVSNQPQHF
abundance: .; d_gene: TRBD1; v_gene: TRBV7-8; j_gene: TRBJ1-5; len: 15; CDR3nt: TGTGCCAGCAGCAAGGACAGGGTTAGCAATCAGCCCCAGCATTTT; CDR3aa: CASSKDRVSNQPQHF
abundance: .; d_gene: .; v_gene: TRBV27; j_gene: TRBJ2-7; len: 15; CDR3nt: TGTGCCAGCAGTTTGCAACAGGGAAGCTCCTACGAGCAGTACTTC; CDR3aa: CASSLQQGSSYEQYF
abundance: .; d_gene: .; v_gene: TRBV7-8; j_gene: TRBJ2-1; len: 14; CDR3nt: TGTGCCAGCAGCTCGAATACGGTTTCTGCTGAGCAGTTCTTC; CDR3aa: CASSSNTVSAEQFF
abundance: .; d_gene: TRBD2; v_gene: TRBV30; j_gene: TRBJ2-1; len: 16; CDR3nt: TGTGCCTGGAGTGTTTTAGCGGGCTTAGCCTACAATGAGCAGTTCTTC; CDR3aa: CAWSVLAGLAYNEQFF
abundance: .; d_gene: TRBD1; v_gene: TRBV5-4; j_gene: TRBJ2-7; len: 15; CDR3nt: TGTGCCAGCAGCTTGGACGGGACAGGGACCTACGAGCAGTACTTC; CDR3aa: CASSLDGTGTYEQYF
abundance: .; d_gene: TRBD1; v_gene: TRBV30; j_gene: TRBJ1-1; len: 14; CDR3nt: TGTGCCTGGAGGGAACCGGGACAGGGGTTTGAAGCTTTCTTT; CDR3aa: CAWREPGQGFEAFF
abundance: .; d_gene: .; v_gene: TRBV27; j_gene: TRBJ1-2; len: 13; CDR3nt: TGTGCCAGCAGTTTTGCGGATAACTATGGCTACACCTTC; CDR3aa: CASSFADNYGYTF
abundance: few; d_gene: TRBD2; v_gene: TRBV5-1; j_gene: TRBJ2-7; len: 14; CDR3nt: TGCGCCAGCAGCCGGGGCGGGGAGCGGGGGGAGCAGTACTTC; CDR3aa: CASSRGGERGEQYF
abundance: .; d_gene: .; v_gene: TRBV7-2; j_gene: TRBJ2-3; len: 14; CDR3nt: TGTGCCAGCAGCTTACGACAGAGCACAGATACGCAGTATTTT; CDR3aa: CASSLRQSTDTQYF
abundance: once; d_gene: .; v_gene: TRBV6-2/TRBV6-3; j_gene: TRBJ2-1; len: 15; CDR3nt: TGTGCCAGCAGTCCGGGAACCAGCTCCTACAATGAGCAGTTCTTC; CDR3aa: CASSPGTSSYNEQFF
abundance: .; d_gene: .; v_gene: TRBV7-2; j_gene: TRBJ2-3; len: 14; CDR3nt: TGTGCCAGCAGGAAGGGACACCGCACAGATACGCAGTATTTT; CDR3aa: CASRKGHRTDTQYF
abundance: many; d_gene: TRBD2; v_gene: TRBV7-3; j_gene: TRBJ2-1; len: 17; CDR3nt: TGTGCCAGCAGCTTAATGGGGGCTAGCGGGAGATCTTCAGGGCAGTTCTTC; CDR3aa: CASSLMGASGRSSGQFF
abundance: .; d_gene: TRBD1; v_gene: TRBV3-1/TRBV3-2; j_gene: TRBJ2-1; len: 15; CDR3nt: TGTGCCAGCAGCCAAGAGGGACAGAAGCACAATGAGCAGTTCTTC; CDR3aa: CASSQEGQKHNEQFF
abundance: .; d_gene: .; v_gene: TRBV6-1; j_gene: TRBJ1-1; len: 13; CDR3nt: TGTGCCAGCAGTGAAACGGTGAACACTGAAGCTTTCTTT; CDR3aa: CASSETVNTEAFF
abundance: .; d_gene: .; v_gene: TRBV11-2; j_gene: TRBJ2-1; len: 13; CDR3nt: TGTGCCAGCAGCAAACAACAGGGTGGAGAGCAGTTCTTC; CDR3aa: CASSKQQGGEQFF
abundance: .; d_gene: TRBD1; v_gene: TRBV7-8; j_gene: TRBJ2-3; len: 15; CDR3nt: TGTGCCAGCAATCCGGGACAGGGGTCCACAGATACGCAGTATTTT; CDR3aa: CASNPGQGSTDTQYF
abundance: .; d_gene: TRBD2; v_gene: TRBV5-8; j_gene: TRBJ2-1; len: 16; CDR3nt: TGTGCCAGCAGCCCGCGACTAGCGGGAGTTCCGAATGAGCAGTTCTTC; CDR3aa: CASSPRLAGVPNEQFF
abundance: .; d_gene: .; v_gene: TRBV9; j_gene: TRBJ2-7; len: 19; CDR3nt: TGTGCCAGCAGCCCATTCCCGGGACAGGGACTAGCGATCTCCTACGAGCAGTACTTC; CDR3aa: CASSPFPGQGLAISYEQYF
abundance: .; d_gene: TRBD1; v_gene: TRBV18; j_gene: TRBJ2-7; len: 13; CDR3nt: TGTGCCAGCTCACCAACCAGGGGGCTCGAGCAGTACTTC; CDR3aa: CASSPTRGLEQYF
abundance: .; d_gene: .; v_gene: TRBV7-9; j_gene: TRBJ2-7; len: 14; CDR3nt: TGTGCCAGCAGCTTAGAAGGGGTCACCTACGAGCAGTACTTC; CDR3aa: CASSLEGVTYEQYF
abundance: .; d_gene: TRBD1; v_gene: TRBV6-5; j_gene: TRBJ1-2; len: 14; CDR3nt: TGTGCCAGTCAGGGGACAGCAGCTAACTATGGCTACACCTTC; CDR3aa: CASQGTAANYGYTF
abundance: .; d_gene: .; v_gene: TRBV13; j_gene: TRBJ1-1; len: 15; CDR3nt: TGTGCCAGCAGCTTAGGAGGAGGATGGGACACTGAAGCTTTCTTT; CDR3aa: CASSLGGGWDTEAFF
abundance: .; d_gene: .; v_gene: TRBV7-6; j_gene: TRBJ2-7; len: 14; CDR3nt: TGTGCCACCTCGGAGGGGGCGACTCCGTACGAGCAGTACTTC; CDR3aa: CATSEGATPYEQYF
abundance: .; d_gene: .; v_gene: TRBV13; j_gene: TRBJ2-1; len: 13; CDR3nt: TGTGCCAGCAGCTCCCACCCGGGTTCCGAGCAGTTCTTC; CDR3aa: CASSSHPGSEQFF
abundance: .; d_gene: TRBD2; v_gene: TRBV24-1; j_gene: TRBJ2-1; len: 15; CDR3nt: TGTGCCACCAGTGGGACTAGCGGGAGCACTTATGAGCAGTTCTTC; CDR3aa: CATSGTSGSTYEQFF
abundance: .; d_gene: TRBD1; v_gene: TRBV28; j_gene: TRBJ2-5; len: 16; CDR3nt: TGTGCCAGCAGTGCCCGACAGGGGAAGTTGAAGGAGACCCAGTACTTC; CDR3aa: CASSARQGKLKETQYF
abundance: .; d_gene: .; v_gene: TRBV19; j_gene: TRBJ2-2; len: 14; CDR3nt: TGTGCCAGTATCCCACAGAAGAACACCGGGGAGCTGTTTTTT; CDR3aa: CASIPQKNTGELFF
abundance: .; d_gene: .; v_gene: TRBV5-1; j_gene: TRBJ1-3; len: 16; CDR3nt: TGCGCCAGCAGCTTGACGGGAACAAGCTCTGGAAACACCATATATTTT; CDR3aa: CASSLTGTSSGNTIYF
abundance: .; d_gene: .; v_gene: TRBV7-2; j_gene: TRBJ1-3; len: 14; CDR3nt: TGTGCCAGCAGCTTAAGGCCCGGTCAGGACACCATATATTTT; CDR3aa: CASSLRPGQDTIYF
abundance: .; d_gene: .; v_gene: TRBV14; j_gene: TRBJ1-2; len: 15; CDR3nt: TGTGCCAGCAGCCAAGTAGGGGGGGAATGGCGTGGCTACACCTTC; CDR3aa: CASSQVGGEWRGYTF
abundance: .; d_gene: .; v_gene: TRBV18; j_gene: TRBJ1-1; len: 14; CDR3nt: TGTGCCAGCTCACCACCGGGGAGGAACACTGAAGCTTTCTTT; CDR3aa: CASSPPGRNTEAFF
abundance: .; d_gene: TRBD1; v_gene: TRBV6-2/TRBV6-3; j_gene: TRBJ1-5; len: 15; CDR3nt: TGTGCCAGCAGTTACGGACAGGGGGCAAATCAGCCCCAGCATTTT; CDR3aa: CASSYGQGANQPQHF
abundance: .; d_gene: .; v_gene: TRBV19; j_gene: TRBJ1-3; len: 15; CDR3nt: TGTGCCAGTAGGCCCGGAGACAGCTCTGGAAACACCATATATTTT; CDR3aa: CASRPGDSSGNTIYF